This T cell receptor (beta chain) was recorded in a study of CD4 T cell repertoires in COVID-19. Turning to the study itself: CFSE-low cells expanded 10 days with IL-2, then restimulated with other coronavirus spikes.

Germline CDR1 reads MNHNS; CDR2 reads SASEGT. V was shortened by 2 bases and J by 10 bases, with 14 bases between the two germline ends. This CDR3 comprises 14 residues. Study observations and caveats: In SARS-CoV and/or HKU1 spike cultures, between roughly 6 and 26% of SARS-CoV-2 clonotypes reappeared. Several top expanded SARS-CoV-2-reactive clonotypes were shared by two or three memory subsets.

A note on this clone: Its antigen is currently unknown.

Sequencing was done directly on freshly isolated, uncultured memory T cells. Assay used: immunoSEQ multiplex PCR; TCRdb lists only in-frame clones, some missing. Of about 24,000 clones in the sample, over 90% were seen once. The starting material was circulating follicular helper CD4+ T cells (cTfh) from blood, obtained before the COVID-19 pandemic. The chain combines TRBV6-1 with TRBJ1-4, with D possibly matching TRBD1 (5 bases). This clonotype was obtained from a human donor who had COVID-19. Written as DNA, the CDR3 is TGTGCCAGCAGTGAACTGCAGGGTTCGGGAAAACTGTTTTTT. Encoded protein: CASSELQGSGKLFF.